This TCR beta chain was profiled in a study of blood T cell repertoires in COVID-19. CDR3 length: 13 amino acids. Trimming removed 5 bases at V and 6 bases at J, with 10 bases between. The V gene's germline CDR1 is MNHEY and CDR2 SMNVEV (reference sequence). Seattle researchers signed up patients amid active infection and tracked them longitudinally. As handled by the study authors: Quantification of nucleated cells was approximated via reference gene primer amplification. Data came from immunoSEQ multiplex PCR; TCRdb stores just in-frame clones and leaves some out. That table supplies the V and J calls and clone size; D and trimming were determined from the DNA. The table records more than 85,000 clones, 80% to 90% of them present only once.

The rearrangement links TRBV27 to TRBJ2-2, with TRBD2 as a possible D gene (5 bases). The sequence was obtained from a man aged 50 to 59 with COVID-19, enrolled during active disease. The sample comprised peripheral blood. The DNA for the CDR3 is TGTGCCAGCAGTCCCCGGGGTGCCGGGGAGCTGTTTTTT. It specifies CASSPRGAGELFF.